Listed here are 8 T cell receptor beta chains from one sample, sequenced in a study of T cells in Graves' hyperthyroidism and ophthalmopathy. Amplification targeted TCR beta CDR3 regions from RNA transcripts. HTBI primers were the set used in a first-round RT-PCR of the TCR CDR3. MiXCR was run by TCRdb on the multiplex PCR reads, yielding one entry per CDR3 protein. Altogether fewer than 300,000 distinct CDR3 sequences are present, around a quarter being singletons, with the ten largest covering about 25%. Sequencing was done on a sample of blood. The receptors here all came from a man in his forties or fifties with Graves' hyperthyroidism that later progressed to Graves' ophthalmopathy.

This clonotype has ten or more counts. The rearrangement links TRBV4-1 to TRBJ1-1; D gene uncertain. V dropped 0 bases and J dropped 3 bases, with 11 bases sitting between them. In germline, CDR1 is MGHRA, CDR2 YSYEKL. The CDR3 runs to 15 residues. The CDR3 DNA reads as TGCGCCAGCAGCCAAGACCCGACAAGCTACACTGAAGCTTTCTTT. Translated: CASSQDPTSYTEAFF.

This clonotype was counted at least ten times. This chain uses TRBV11-1 with TRBJ1-5, with 10 bases that match TRBD1. V shed 4 bases, J shed 5 bases, and the junction held 8 bases outside the gene matches. Germline CDR1 reads SGHAT; CDR2 reads FQDESV (reference sequence). This CDR3 spans 16 amino acids. As DNA, the CDR3 is TGTGCCAGCAGCTCATCCGGGACAGGGGTAGATCAGCCCCAGCATTTT. It encodes CASSSSGTGVDQPQHF.

At least ten counts were recorded for this clonotype. The V and J genes are TRBV11-2 and TRBJ2-5, with 11 bases identical to TRBD2. V dropped 4 bases and J dropped 5; count of bases not matched to a gene: 12. The CDR3 runs to 17 residues. Germline CDR1 and CDR2: SGHAT and FQNNGV. DNA of the CDR3: TGTGCCAGCAGCTGGGGGTATAGCGGGAGGGTCAGGGAGACCCAGTACTTC. Amino acids: CASSWGYSGRVRETQYF.

There are many counts of this clonotype. The chain joins TRBV2 to TRBJ2-1, with 7 bases that match TRBD2. CDR3 length: 14 amino acids. Unmatched junction bases numbered 6, after V lost 6 bases and J lost 4 bases. Germline V lookup: CDR1 SNHLY, CDR2 FYNNEI. The chain's CDR3 is CASRGLAEYNEQFF. The CDR3 coding sequence is TGTGCCAGCAGAGGCCTAGCGGAATACAATGAGCAGTTCTTC.

This clonotype was found once. V and J are TRBV20-1 and TRBJ2-7, with 7 positions matching TRBD1. This CDR3 has 15 residues. Trimming removed 1 base from V and 2 bases from J; junction bases left unmatched: 8. Germline CDR1 reads DFQATT; CDR2 reads SNEGSKA (reference sequence). The CDR3 DNA reads TGCAGTGCTAGAGCCGCTGGGACAGCAACCTACGAGCAGTACTTC. It translates to CSARAAGTATYEQYF.

This clonotype was observed at least ten times. Germline is not matched at one junction end, which may reflect a read error. The rearrangement links TRBV27 to TRBJ2-7, with 9 positions matching TRBD1. This CDR3 spans 15 amino acids. Per the germline V gene, CDR1 is MNHEY and CDR2 is SMNVEV (reference sequence). The CDR3 sequence: CASRLGTGSSYEQYF. CDR3 nucleotide sequence: TGTGCCAGCCGTTTAGGGACAGGGAGCTCCTACGAGCAGTACTTC.

The chain recombines TRBV7-2 with TRBJ2-7, with TRBD2 identical over 11 bases. Looked up from germline, CDR1 is SGHTA and CDR2 is FQGNSA. Trimming at V came to 7 bases and at J to 0 bases, leaving 2 bases not matched to a gene. This CDR3 is built from 14 residues. The DNA of the CDR3 is TGTGCCAGCACCGGGACTAGCGGCTCCTACGAGCAGTACTTC. This gives the protein CASTGTSGSYEQYF.

This clonotype was seen at least ten times. The chain uses TRBV29-1 and TRBJ2-7; 7 nucleotides align to TRBD2. V lost 6 bases, J lost 1 base, and 9 bases stayed unmatched. The germline gives CDR1 SQVTM, CDR2 ANQGSEA. The CDR3 covers 14 residues. CDR3 sequence: CSVGWTGGSYEQYF. The DNA for the CDR3 is TGCAGCGTGGGATGGACGGGGGGATCCTACGAGCAGTACTTC.